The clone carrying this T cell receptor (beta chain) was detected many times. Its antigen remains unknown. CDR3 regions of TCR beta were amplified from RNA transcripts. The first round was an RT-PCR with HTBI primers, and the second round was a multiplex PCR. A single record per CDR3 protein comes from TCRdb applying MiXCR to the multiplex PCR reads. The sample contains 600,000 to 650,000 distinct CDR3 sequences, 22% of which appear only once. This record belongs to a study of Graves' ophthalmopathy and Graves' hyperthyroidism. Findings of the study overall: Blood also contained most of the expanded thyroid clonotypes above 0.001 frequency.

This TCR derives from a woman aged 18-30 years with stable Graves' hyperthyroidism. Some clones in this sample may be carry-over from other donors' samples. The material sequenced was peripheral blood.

This CDR3 is CASSLRDGRANVLTF. The CDR3 DNA is TGTGCCAGCAGCTTGAGGGACGGCCGGGCCAACGTCCTGACTTTC. V and J are TRBV12-3 or TRBV12-4 and TRBJ2-6; D might be TRBD1 or TRBD2, each matching 5 bases. The CDR3 extends over 15 amino acids. The V end was cut by 6 bases, the J end by 5 bases, with 14 bases between.